This paragraph reports one T cell receptor beta chain. Time point described: peripheral blood 6 weeks after treatment start. The sample originates from a study of PD-L1 blockade in urothelial cancer. Study-wide background: Most patients, about nine tenths of the roughly 30, were males with bladder-origin cancer. Anywhere from 0 to 3 prior chemotherapy regimens had been received by patients. Blood drawn 3 weeks (second dose) and 6 weeks after treatment start was analyzed.

This CDR3 comprises 13 residues. Germline V gene sequence: CDR1 MGHRA, CDR2 YSYEKL. V lost 3 bases to trimming and J lost 4 bases, with 10 bases between them. Some clones are missing from TCRdb's copy, which holds only in-frame ones; the method was immunoSEQ multiplex PCR. The repertoire consists of some 22,000 clones, with approximately 90% occurring once and the leading ten covering over 9%. This chain joins TRBV4-1 and TRBJ2-7, with a possible D match to TRBD1 (6 bases). The source of this sequence is an older woman with urothelial cancer. The sequencing used PBMCs, collected around atezolizumab (anti-PD-L1) treatment. The CDR3 coding sequence is TGCGCCAGCAGCCATATCGGACAGTACGAGCAGTACTTC. Translated: CASSHIGQYEQYF.